This entry lists 31 T cell receptor beta chains sequenced from one sample in a study of T cell repertoires in cytomegalovirus infection. TCRdb reprocessed the reads via MiXCR and lists one record per CDR3 protein. The sample yields fewer than 550,000 distinct CDR3 sequences, 26% seen once. Material: PBMCs. The receptors derive from a human donor in good health (CMV status not recorded). Some clones in this sample may be carry-over from other donors' samples.

This rearrangement joins TRBV29-1 to TRBJ2-3; no clear D gene. The CDR3 spans 13 residues. The V end was cut by 6 bases, the J end by 4 bases, with 14 bases between. Germline CDR1 SQVTM, CDR2 ANQGSEA. DNA of the CDR3: TGCAGCGTCACGGCCGGCTATTCAGATACGCAGTATTTT. Protein sequence: CSVTAGYSDTQYF.

This clonotype was seen a handful of times. This chain joins TRBV7-2 and TRBJ2-2; D gene ambiguous. The CDR3 loop spans 14 amino acids. Trimming stripped 5 bases from V and 7 bases from J, with 14 bases between. Germline CDR1 SGHTA, CDR2 FQGNSA. The CDR3 DNA sequence: TGTGCCAGCAGCCAGTCGCATCAGGTCGGGGAGCTGTTTTTT. It translates to CASSQSHQVGELFF.

This clonotype came up a few times. The chain couples TRBV27 to TRBJ2-1; 13 nucleotides align to TRBD2. Trimming at V came to 7 bases and at J to 2 bases, leaving 14 bases not matched to a gene. This CDR3 has 19 residues. Germline-derived CDR1 and CDR2 are MNHEY and SMNVEV (reference sequence). The CDR3 region has the DNA TGTGCCAGCACTCAAACCGGGACTAGCGGGACTAAAGCCTACAATGAGCAGTTCTTC. Residues: CASTQTGTSGTKAYNEQFF.

The chain carries TRBV4-1 and TRBJ2-3, with 8 bases fitting TRBD2. J lost 3 bases, V lost 1 base, and 6 bases had no gene match. The CDR3 totals 16 residues. CDR1 is MGHRA and CDR2 is YSYEKL in the germline V gene. Here the CDR3 reads CASSQGSGRGTDTQYF. The CDR3 DNA reads TGCGCCAGCAGCCAAGGGAGCGGGAGAGGAACAGATACGCAGTATTTT.

This chain joins TRBV15 and TRBJ2-1; D is perhaps TRBD2 (6 bases). V was clipped by 5 bases and J by 8 bases, with 22 bases between them. The CDR3 consists of 16 residues. Per germline, CDR1 LNHNV and CDR2 YYDKDF (reference sequence). The CDR3 protein is CATSHILARPSDEQFF. CDR3 in DNA: TGTGCCACCAGCCACATCCTAGCGAGGCCCTCGGATGAGCAGTTCTTC.

V and J are TRBV6-2 or TRBV6-3 and TRBJ2-2; D gene uncertain. From germline, CDR1 is MNHEY and CDR2 SVGEGT. V dropped 5 bases and J dropped 7 bases, with 14 bases sitting between them. This CDR3 contains 14 residues. As DNA, the CDR3 is TGTGCCAGCAGTAACCCGAGCTTCGGCGGGGAGCTGTTTTTT. It is translated as CASSNPSFGGELFF.

The chain joins TRBV7-9 to TRBJ1-3; D might be TRBD1 (6 bases). V shed 1 base and J shed 7 bases, with 11 bases lying between them. The CDR3 runs to 14 residues. The germline V gene has CDR1 SEHNR and CDR2 FQNEAQ (reference sequence). The DNA for the CDR3 is TGTGCCAGCAGCTTAGTCCAGGGGTTTAACACCATATATTTT. It is translated as CASSLVQGFNTIYF. Complete variable domain (other parts from reference TRBV7-9 and TRBJ1-3): DTGVSQNPRHKITKRGQNVTFRCDPISEHNRLYWYRQTLGQGPEFLTYFQNEAQLEKSRLLSDRFSAERPKGSFSTLEIQRTEQGDSAMYLCASSLVQGFNTIYFGEGSWLTVV.

The sample holds a few counts of this clonotype. The rearrangement links TRBV29-1 to TRBJ1-1; D gene uncertain. The CDR3 has 13 amino acids. Germline V gives CDR1 SQVTM, CDR2 ANQGSEA. V was trimmed by 0 bases and J by 4 bases, leaving 9 bases between them. CDR3 loop: CSVEEMEGTEAFF. CDR3 bases: TGCAGCGTTGAAGAGATGGAGGGCACTGAAGCTTTCTTT.

The chain recombines TRBV30 with TRBJ2-1; D call uncertain. The length of the CDR3 is 12 residues. The germline CDR1 and CDR2 sequences are GTSNPN and SVGIG (reference sequence). Trimming took 8 bases from V and 10 from J, leaving 18 bases between them. CDR3 loop: CALREVRPEQFF. CDR3 DNA: TGTGCCCTCCGTGAAGTGAGGCCGGAGCAGTTCTTC.

V gene TRBV23-1 combines with J gene TRBJ1-1; D gene ambiguous. TRBV23-1 is known as an ORF, though its function is uncertain. V dropped 1 base and J dropped 3 bases, with 9 bases sitting between them. The CDR3 runs to 14 residues. Here the CDR3 reads CASSQWEDDTEAFF. The CDR3 bases are TGCGCCAGCAGTCAATGGGAGGACGACACTGAAGCTTTCTTT.

Many counts were recorded for this clonotype. The V gene is TRBV11-2, the J gene TRBJ1-1; D remains ambiguous. Germline V CDR1 and CDR2: SGHAT, FQNNGV. The CDR3 has 13 amino acids. Trimming cost V 6 bases and J 1 base, with 9 bases left between them. CDR3 amino acids: CASSPESNTEAFF. The CDR3 DNA follows: TGTGCCAGCAGTCCAGAGTCGAACACTGAAGCTTTCTTT.

This clonotype was observed a handful of times. The V gene is TRBV6-2 or TRBV6-3, the J gene TRBJ2-1; D might be TRBD1 (5 bases). V lost 0 bases and J 2 bases, leaving 5 bases between the germline ends. Germline values: CDR1 MNHEY, CDR2 SVGEGT. The CDR3 totals 14 residues. The CDR3 loop reads CASSYSQAYNEQFF. As DNA, the CDR3 is TGTGCCAGCAGTTACTCACAGGCCTACAATGAGCAGTTCTTC.

In its sample, this clonotype was seen many times. The J gene is TRBJ2-7, the V gene TRBV7-2; 8 bases align to TRBD2. Looked up from germline, CDR1 is SGHTA and CDR2 is FQGNSA. The CDR3 totals 15 residues. The ends lost 1 base at V and 2 bases at J; junction bases unmatched: 4. The CDR3 region is CASSLGPAGAYEQYF. In nucleotides, the CDR3 is TGTGCCAGCAGCTTAGGTCCAGCGGGAGCCTACGAGCAGTACTTC.

V gene TRBV29-1 combines with J gene TRBJ2-1, with D unresolved. Germline V gene sequence: CDR1 SQVTM, CDR2 ANQGSEA. The CDR3 contains 11 residues. The CDR3 sequence: CSAVREEEQFF. The CDR3 nucleotides are TGCAGTGCTGTAAGGGAAGAAGAGCAGTTCTTC.

The V call is TRBV20-1, the J call TRBJ2-5; 11 bases are shared with TRBD2. The germline gives CDR1 DFQATT, CDR2 SNEGSKA (reference sequence). The length of the CDR3 is 14 residues. Trimming removed 4 bases from V and 4 bases from J; junction bases left unmatched: 5. The CDR3: CSAISGRAVETQYF. In DNA form, the CDR3 reads TGCAGTGCTATTAGCGGGAGGGCCGTAGAGACCCAGTACTTC.

The chain is built from TRBV7-9 and TRBJ2-1; D gene ambiguous. This CDR3 contains 12 residues. V shed 5 bases and J shed 8 bases, with 10 bases lying between them. Germline lookup yields CDR1 SEHNR and CDR2 FQNEAQ (reference sequence). In DNA form, the CDR3 reads TGTGCCAGCAGCCGGACCGAGGATGAGCAGTTCTTC. Protein product: CASSRTEDEQFF.

This chain links TRBV7-2 with TRBJ2-1, with TRBD2 identical over 8 bases. Trimming at V came to 2 bases and at J to 10 bases, leaving 4 bases not matched to a gene. Germline CDR1 reads SGHTA; CDR2 reads FQGNSA. The length of the CDR3 is 13 residues. Here the CDR3 DNA reads TGTGCCAGCAGCTTAAAAGCGGGAGAAGAGCAGTTCTTC. Translation: CASSLKAGEEQFF.

This clonotype has a count of ten or more. The rearrangement links TRBV7-2 to TRBJ2-3; the match to TRBD2 covers 8 bases. The ends lost 2 bases at V and 2 bases at J; junction bases unmatched: 6. This CDR3 comprises 16 residues. Germline V CDR1 and CDR2: SGHTA, FQGNSA. CDR3 nucleotide sequence: TGTGCCAGCAGCTTAAGCGGGGGCAGAATCACAGATACGCAGTATTTT. This translates into CASSLSGGRITDTQYF. The variable domain in full, with the rest retrieved from reference TRBV7-2 and TRBJ2-3, is GAGVSQSPSNKVTEKGKDVELRCDPISGHTALYWYRQSLGQGLEFLIYFQGNSAPDKSGLPSDRFSAERTGGSVSTLTIQRTQQEDSAVYLCASSLSGGRITDTQYFGPGTRLTVL.

This clonotype has only a few counts. The rearrangement joins TRBV29-1 to TRBJ1-1; D remains ambiguous. The CDR3 is 13 residues long. Trimming left V 5 bases short and J 4 bases short, with 14 bases between. CDR1 and CDR2 (germline): SQVTM, ANQGSEA. The CDR3 is CSVMEGGGTEAFF. CDR3 sequence (DNA): TGCAGCGTTATGGAGGGCGGCGGCACTGAAGCTTTCTTT.

This clonotype appeared a single time. The rearrangement joins TRBV29-1 to TRBJ2-1; D may be TRBD2 (5 bases). Germline V lookup: CDR1 SQVTM, CDR2 ANQGSEA. V was trimmed by 3 bases and J by 8 bases, leaving 11 bases between them. The CDR3 length is 12 residues. For the CDR3, the DNA is TGCAGCGTTGATTTAATTAGCGATGAGCAGTTCTTC. Translating gives CSVDLISDEQFF.

This clonotype was detected a few times. The gene calls are TRBV24-1 and TRBJ1-2, with D tentatively TRBD1 (5 bases). V was shortened by 3 bases and J by 4 bases, with 11 bases between the two germline ends. Germline V gives CDR1 KGHDR, CDR2 SFDVKD. This CDR3 has 14 amino acids. The CDR3 loop reads CATSDPGRSYGYTF. CDR3 bases: TGTGCCACCAGTGATCCGGGACGGTCCTATGGCTACACCTTC.

This sequence joins TRBV6-4 and TRBJ2-3; D is perhaps TRBD2 (6 bases). Germline V lookup: CDR1 MRHNA, CDR2 SNTAGT. Trimming removed 7 bases at V and 9 bases at J, with 23 bases between. The CDR3 totals 15 residues. CDR3 loop: CASKRDSTSRTTQYF. The CDR3 nucleotides read TGTGCCAGCAAACGGGACTCCACATCCAGGACGACGCAGTATTTT.

This chain connects TRBV6-5 to TRBJ2-6, with TRBD1 matching 10 bases. Germline values: CDR1 MNHEY, CDR2 SVGAGI. Trimming took 5 bases from V and 4 from J; bases not matched to a gene: 11. This CDR3 is 18 amino acids long. For the CDR3, the DNA is TGTGCCAGCAGTCCCGCCGGGACAGGGGTTTTCGGGGCCAACGTCCTGACTTTC. It is translated as CASSPAGTGVFGANVLTF.

This clonotype was seen ten or more times. V and J are TRBV7-2 and TRBJ2-2, with D maybe TRBD1 (6 bases). Trimming took 0 bases from V and 3 from J, leaving 11 bases between them. The CDR3 is made up of 16 amino acids. The germline gives CDR1 SGHTA, CDR2 FQGNSA. The CDR3 sequence is CASSLASTGYTGELFF. DNA of the CDR3: TGTGCCAGCAGCTTAGCAAGTACAGGGTACACCGGGGAGCTGTTTTTT.

This clonotype was seen only a few times. This chain connects TRBV7-8 to TRBJ1-5; 7 nucleotides agree with TRBD1. Germline V gene data show CDR1 as SGHVS and CDR2 as FQNEAQ. The CDR3 is made up of 13 amino acids. V dropped 1 base and J dropped 10; count of bases not matched to a gene: 4. CDR3 residues: CASSLDRDSPQHF. DNA of the CDR3: TGTGCCAGCAGCTTAGACCGGGACAGTCCCCAGCATTTT. The full variable domain, in which reference TRBV7-8 and TRBJ1-5 provide the parts outside the CDR3, is GAGVSQSPRYKVAKRGQDVALRCDPISGHVSLFWYQQALGQGPEFLTYFQNEAQLDKSGLPSDRFFAERPEGSVSTLKIQRTQQEDSAVYLCASSLDRDSPQHFGDGTRLSIL.

This clonotype was picked up many times. V gene TRBV6-1 combines with J gene TRBJ2-7; no firm D call. The germline V gene encodes CDR1 MNHNS and CDR2 SASEGT. The length of the CDR3 is 13 residues. Trimming stripped 8 bases from V and 0 bases from J, with 11 bases between. The CDR3 DNA is TGTGCCAGCTTAGCCGGCAACTCCTACGAGCAGTACTTC. Translating it yields CASLAGNSYEQYF.

J is TRBJ2-1 and V is TRBV5-5; 10 bases are a match to TRBD1. J lost 8 bases, V lost 0 bases, and 5 bases had no gene match. This CDR3 is built from 15 residues. The V gene's germline CDR1 is SGHKS and CDR2 YYEKEE (reference sequence). Written as DNA, the CDR3 is TGTGCCAGCAGCTTGGTACGGGACAGGGGCCATGAGCAGTTCTTC. It encodes CASSLVRDRGHEQFF.

This clonotype was observed at least ten times. The genes are TRBV29-1 and TRBJ2-1; 13 bases map to TRBD2. After removal of 7 bases from V and 1 base from J, the junction contained 13 bases not matched to a gene. This CDR3 contains 18 residues. Germline V CDR1 and CDR2: SQVTM, ANQGSEA. CDR3 protein: CSGRTSGSNYRSYNEQFF. In DNA form, the CDR3 reads TGCAGCGGACGGACTAGCGGGAGTAACTACAGGTCCTACAATGAGCAGTTCTTC.

The table lists this clonotype with a few counts. This sequence joins TRBV11-2 and TRBJ2-5; D remains ambiguous. The CDR3 sequence is 15 residues long. Looked up from germline, CDR1 is SGHAT and CDR2 is FQNNGV. V dropped 3 bases and J dropped 1 base, with 12 bases sitting between them. In DNA, the CDR3 is TGTGCCAGCAGCTTTAATTACGGAAGCCAAGAGACCCAGTACTTC. It yields the protein CASSFNYGSQETQYF.

Here the CDR3 reads CASSEPGERTDTQYF. Written as DNA, the CDR3 is TGTGCCAGCAGTGAACCCGGGGAGCGCACAGATACGCAGTATTTT. The chain combines TRBV25-1 with TRBJ2-3, with D possibly being TRBD2 (5 bases). The ends were cut back, 2 bases at V and 1 base at J, with 10 bases in the middle. The germline V gene has CDR1 MGHDK and CDR2 SYGVNS. This CDR3 contains 15 residues.

This clonotype was counted ten times or more. The chain recombines TRBV7-2 with TRBJ2-1; D is perhaps TRBD2 (5 bases). V was clipped by 3 bases and J by 7 bases, with 19 bases between them. Germline V lookup: CDR1 SGHTA, CDR2 FQGNSA. The CDR3 runs to 16 residues. The CDR3 region is CASSLDIRLIRNEQFF. The CDR3, as DNA: TGTGCCAGCAGCTTGGATATCAGACTAATTAGGAATGAGCAGTTCTTC.